Sequencing of this T cell receptor beta chain was carried out in a study of T-cell reconstitution after alpha-beta-depleted transplantation in children listed by TCRdb under 2016. Broadly, across the study: Using TCR repertoire profiling, the study followed T-cell immune reconstitution in a quantitative way in children after TCRalphabeta/CD19-depleted allogeneic hematopoietic cell transplantation. The investigation overall reported the following: Over subsequent months, a decline in hyperexpanded clone frequencies was noted, and after one year, T-cell counts and TCRbeta diversity were mostly ascribed to newly produced T cells. In some patients, the high TCRbeta diversity seen at day 60 was put down to recipient T cells and intrathymic progenitors that had survived conditioning. The apparently early recovery of alphabetaT-cell counts about two months after transplant reportedly depended on only several hundred rapidly expanded clones that came from non-depleted graft cells.

The intended sense of this specimen's treatment or condition label: allogeneic hematopoietic cell transplantation with graft depleted of TCRalphabeta T cells and CD19 B cells. Transplant recipients were children who received TCRalphabeta/CD19-depleted allogeneic hematopoietic cell grafts. The method was PCR. Sequencing instrument: Illumina HiSeq 2500. TCR libraries were prepared with molecular barcoding, using unique molecular identifiers to normalize TCRbeta repertoire quantification. The raw public data were reprocessed by TCRdb itself: fastp quality trimming at Q25, MiXCR clonotype calling, in-frame beta chains only. Each record represents a unique CDR3 protein, reported with the most common genes and DNA among its rows. The sample yields 610,000 or so distinct CDR3 sequences; 27% were counted once. 35% to 40% of the sample is held by the ten biggest clonotypes. Points on this clonotype: Its antigen remains undetermined. The sample holds no much larger clone one base away, and base qualities are not on file.

The source was PBMCs, collected before TCRalphabeta/CD19-depleted stem cell transplant. The origin of this receptor is a boy under two years old with Wiskott-Aldrich syndrome, due to receive a stem cell transplant.

The CDR3 in this case is CASSLRGAGYNEQFF. The DNA sequence follows: TGTGCCAGCAGTTTACGGGGGGCAGGGTACAATGAGCAGTTCTTC. The chain joins TRBV12-3 or TRBV12-4 to TRBJ2-1; possibly the D gene is TRBD2, per 7 matching bases. Cut back by 2 bases and 4 bases, the V and J ends lie 12 bases apart. Spanning cysteine to phenylalanine, the CDR3 consists of 15 amino acids. Here the CDR3 DNA is all that survives: 45 bases in frame from base 1.